This TCR beta chain was captured in a study of cytomegalovirus exposure and HLA in healthy donors. Study findings and constraints: Most CMV-associated TCR beta chains appeared HLA-restricted in a later analysis.

The CDR3 consists of 13 residues. V was cut by 6 bases and J by 2 bases, with 11 bases left in between. CDR1 and CDR2 from the germline V gene are SGHNT and YENEEA. PCR was performed using 60 Vbeta and 13 Jbeta primers. Generated by immunoSEQ multiplex PCR, the TCRdb table keeps only in-frame clones and is missing some. The repertoire consists of some 170,000 clones, with around 77% occurring once and the leading ten covering more than 0.8%. To note about this clone: The target antigen is unknown.

The sample consisted of PBMCs. The sequence was collected from a woman aged 40 to 55 in good health and CMV-seronegative. This chain joins TRBV11-3 and TRBJ2-7, with D tentatively TRBD2 (6 bases). The CDR3 nucleotides are TGTGCCAGCAGTGGGACTTATGCCTACGAGCAGTACTTC. This translates into CASSGTYAYEQYF.